Presented here are 22 T cell receptor beta chains from one specimen sequenced in a study of a mutant IDH1 vaccine in newly diagnosed glioma. Noted time point: baseline, week 1 (first vaccination visit). Treatment reported: pre-vaccination baseline after standard-of-care therapy. Clones were sequenced by immunoSEQ multiplex PCR, and TCRdb holds only the in-frame ones, with some missing. The profile shows roughly 35,000 clones, around 85% of them singletons. The sequencing used PBMCs, collected from a glioma patient treated with radiotherapy, temozolomide or both. These receptors all stem from a woman in her 40s with glioma.

The chain uses TRBV5-1 and TRBJ1-1; D is unresolved. Between the trimmed V and J ends, which lost 0 bases and 4 bases, there was a span of 7 bases. Germline-derived CDR1 and CDR2 are SGHRS and YFSETQ. This CDR3 spans 13 amino acids. CDR3: CASSLDGITEAFF. In DNA, the CDR3 is TGCGCCAGCAGCTTGGATGGCATCACTGAAGCTTTCTTT.

The genes are TRBV6-6 and TRBJ2-7; D unclear. Germline values: CDR1 MNHNY, CDR2 SVGAGI (reference sequence). V lost 0 bases, J lost 7 bases, and 7 bases lay in between. The CDR3 extends over 12 amino acids. The CDR3 DNA reads as TGTGCCAGCAGTTACTCGTTTCTAGAGCAGTACTTC. Protein product: CASSYSFLEQYF.

V and J are TRBV2 and TRBJ1-2; D is undetermined. Germline V CDR1 and CDR2: SNHLY, FYNNEI. The CDR3 has 15 residues. V was shortened by 1 base and J by 4 bases, with 13 bases between the two germline ends. The CDR3 region is CASSEGADRSYGYTF. The DNA of the CDR3 is TGTGCCAGCAGTGAAGGGGCAGACCGGTCCTATGGCTACACCTTC.

In nucleotides, the CDR3 is TGTGCCAGCAGCGCAACCTCCGGGACTAGCTCGGGGGAGCAGTACTTC. Translation: CASSATSGTSSGEQYF. This chain connects TRBV2 to TRBJ2-7, with 9 bases matching TRBD2. Germline CDR1 is SNHLY and CDR2 is FYNNEI. The trim removed 6 bases at V and 7 bases at J, leaving 16 bases unmatched. The CDR3 totals 16 residues.

The V call is TRBV29-1, the J call TRBJ2-5, with 15 positions matching TRBD2. The germline CDR1 and CDR2 sequences are SQVTM and ANQGSEA. This CDR3 has 16 amino acids. V lost 6 bases to trimming and J lost 2 bases; unmatched junction nucleotides: 7. The CDR3 sequence is CSVWTSGRAWQETQYF. For the CDR3, the DNA is TGCAGCGTCTGGACTAGCGGGAGGGCGTGGCAAGAGACCCAGTACTTC.

V usage is TRBV4-1 and J usage is TRBJ2-5, with D possibly called TRBD1 or TRBD2 (5 bases each). CDR3 size: 14 residues. The V gene lost 2 bases and the J gene lost 5 bases, with 12 bases spanning the gap. CDR1 MGHRA and CDR2 YSYEKL come from the germline V gene. The CDR3 DNA reads TGCGCCAGCAGCCAATTCCGGGGCGAGGAGACCCAGTACTTC. Translation gives CASSQFRGEETQYF.

The chain employs TRBV4-1 and TRBJ1-1; D ambiguous. The V gene's germline CDR1 is MGHRA and CDR2 YSYEKL. With 6 bases removed from V and 1 base from J, the gap between germline ends came to 6 bases. The CDR3 runs 12 residues. CDR3 protein: CASSERNTEAFF. In nucleotides, the CDR3 is TGCGCCAGCAGTGAAAGGAACACTGAAGCTTTCTTT.

The chain employs TRBV28 and TRBJ2-7; possibly TRBD1 or TRBD2 for D (5 bases each). Germline assignment: CDR1 MDHEN and CDR2 SYDVKM. The CDR3 contains 12 residues. V lost 4 bases to trimming and J lost 3 bases, with 7 bases between them. The CDR3 DNA is TGTGCCAGCAGTTCGGGGCGCTACGAGCAGTACTTC. Translating gives CASSSGRYEQYF.

A single count supports this clone. The rearrangement joins TRBV14 to TRBJ1-1; D unclear. The CDR3 totals 13 residues. Trimming pared 10 bases from V and 4 bases from J, leaving 16 bases between. Germline loops: CDR1 SGHDN, CDR2 FVKESK. The CDR3 region is CATQRERTTEAFF. The CDR3 nucleotides read TGTGCCACCCAAAGGGAGCGGACCACTGAAGCTTTCTTT.

V and J are TRBV5-4 and TRBJ2-7; 7 bases line up with TRBD1. Germline lookup yields CDR1 SGHNT and CDR2 YYREEE (reference sequence). With 3 bases clipped from V and 2 bases from J, the junction kept 5 bases outside the gene matches. The length of the CDR3 is 14 residues. Written as DNA, the CDR3 is TGTGCCAGCAGCTCGAACAGGGGCCCCTACGAGCAGTACTTC. Amino acid sequence: CASSSNRGPYEQYF.

J is TRBJ1-2 and V is TRBV28; TRBD1 might be the D (5 bases). This CDR3 comprises 15 residues. Germline V CDR1 and CDR2: MDHEN, SYDVKM. V was trimmed by 5 bases and J by 1 base, leaving 14 bases between them. The CDR3 DNA reads TGTGCCAGCAGTAAAGGGGCAGGAGTTAACTATGGCTACACCTTC. Its protein product is CASSKGAGVNYGYTF.

The chain carries TRBV6-1 and TRBJ1-2; tentatively, D is TRBD1 (5 bases). Germline V gene data show CDR1 as MNHNS and CDR2 as SASEGT. This CDR3 has 14 amino acids. V was clipped by 2 bases and J by 5 bases, with 12 bases between them. The CDR3 sequence is CASSERGRDYGYTF. The CDR3 DNA reads as TGTGCCAGCAGTGAAAGGGGCAGGGATTATGGCTACACCTTC.

About this clone: Since no conserved phenylalanine or tryptophan closes the CDR3, a read error is the likely cause. The CDR3 nucleotides are TGTGCCAGCAGCCGATCAAAGAACACTGAAGCTTTCCTT. Its protein product is CASSRSKNTEAFL. V and J are TRBV14 and TRBJ1-1; no definite D call. This CDR3 has 13 residues. The germline gives CDR1 SGHDN, CDR2 FVKESK. Deletions cut 4 bases from V and 1 base from J, with 7 bases between.

This clone appeared a single time. In DNA, the CDR3 is TGTGCCAGCAGCGAACAGGGGGCGAAGAGCACTGAAGCTTTCTTT. Its translation is CASSEQGAKSTEAFF. J is TRBJ1-1 and V is TRBV7-9; 9 positions match TRBD1. V shed 5 bases, J shed 4 bases, and the junction held 8 bases outside the gene matches. CDR1 is SEHNR, CDR2 FQNEAQ, per germline (reference sequence). The CDR3 runs to 15 residues. Combining the CDR3 with reference TRBV7-9 and TRBJ1-1 gives the whole variable domain DTGVSQNPRHKITKRGQNVTFRCDPISEHNRLYWYRQTLGQGPEFLTYFQNEAQLEKSRLLSDRFSAERPKGSFSTLEIQRTEQGDSAMYLCASSEQGAKSTEAFFGQGTRLTVV.

This chain links TRBV29-1 with TRBJ1-2; no clear D. The CDR3 is made up of 14 amino acids. Germline lookup yields CDR1 SQVTM and CDR2 ANQGSEA. Trimming shortened V by 5 bases and J by 5 bases, and 18 bases separated the two germline ends. The CDR3, as DNA: TGCAGCGTTCCCGACCCTCTTTTGGGGTATGGCTACACCTTC. The encoded protein is CSVPDPLLGYGYTF.

The CDR3 sequence: CASSPEARARPYEQYF. The CDR3 DNA is TGTGCCAGCTCACCAGAGGCAAGAGCGAGACCCTACGAGCAGTACTTC. The chain couples TRBV18 to TRBJ2-7; D not resolved. Trimming removed 2 bases at V and 2 bases at J, with 16 bases between. From germline, CDR1 is KGHSH and CDR2 LQKENI. The CDR3 contains 16 residues.

The chain couples TRBV18 to TRBJ1-2; the D gene is possibly TRBD1 (5 bases). There are 14 residues in the CDR3. Germline CDR1 KGHSH, CDR2 LQKENI. V was clipped by 6 bases and J by 8 bases, with 19 bases between them. The CDR3 reads CASSTRDGVEGYTF. CDR3 DNA: TGTGCCAGCTCGACCCGGGACGGGGTTGAGGGCTACACCTTC.

This clone has only a few counts. V gene TRBV7-2 combines with J gene TRBJ1-6; D ambiguous. From germline, CDR1 is SGHTA and CDR2 FQGNSA. With 5 bases removed from V and 10 bases from J, the gap between germline ends came to 12 bases. The CDR3 length is 13 residues. The CDR3 spells CASSPSWGSPLHF. Here the CDR3 DNA reads TGTGCCAGCAGCCCGAGTTGGGGATCACCCCTCCACTTT.

Only one count was recorded for this clone. The chain links TRBV19 to TRBJ1-2; 9 nucleotides match TRBD1. There are 14 residues in the CDR3. The V gene's germline CDR1 is LNHDA and CDR2 SQIVND (reference sequence). With V trimmed by 3 bases and J by 10 bases, 9 bases remained unmatched. In DNA form, the CDR3 reads TGTGCCAGTAGTATTCCGGCGACAGGGGGGCTCTACACCTTC. This translates into CASSIPATGGLYTF. Based on the CDR3 plus reference TRBV19 and TRBJ1-2, the full variable domain is DGGITQSPKYLFRKEGQNVTLSCEQNLNHDAMYWYRQDPGQGLRLIYYSQIVNDFQKGDIAEGYSVSREKKESFPLTVTSAQKNPTAFYLCASSIPATGGLYTFGSGTRLTVV.

V usage is TRBV12-5 and J usage is TRBJ2-3; TRBD2 matches at 8 bases. The CDR3 runs to 17 residues. CDR1 is LGHNT, CDR2 FRNRAP, per germline. Germline trimming cut 1 base from V and 6 bases from J; bases unmatched to any gene: 12. The CDR3 loop reads CASGLGRGGVTADTQYF. CDR3 DNA sequence: TGTGCTAGTGGTTTGGGCCGGGGGGGAGTAACTGCGGATACGCAGTATTTT.

This chain uses TRBV2 with TRBJ1-5; D unclear. V was shortened by 3 bases and J by 0 bases, with 6 bases between the two germline ends. CDR1 and CDR2 from the germline V gene are SNHLY and FYNNEI. This CDR3 spans 14 amino acids. CDR3 DNA sequence: TGTGCCAGCAGTGACATAACTAGCAATCAGCCCCAGCATTTT. Protein: CASSDITSNQPQHF.

The rearrangement joins TRBV5-8 to TRBJ2-7, with 12 bases lining up with TRBD2. V lost 0 bases to trimming and J lost 2 bases; unmatched junction nucleotides: 6. The germline V gene encodes CDR1 SGHTS and CDR2 YDEGEE. The CDR3 runs to 17 residues. The CDR3 coding sequence is TGTGCCAGCAGCTTGGCCACGACTAGCGGGGGCGCCTACGAGCAGTACTTC. Its protein is CASSLATTSGGAYEQYF.